This T cell receptor (beta chain) was retrieved from a study of T cell responses to AZD1222 COVID-19 vaccine. General study points: The donors showed a predominance of white British ancestry and of females, with possible underestimation of clonal diversity. Samples come after the peak T cell response, not at day 14. Mapped onto spike, vaccine-associated CD4 TCRs spanned it and were dominant at 160-218 and 743-854. The study found Spike-specific TCR breadth and depth rose after two AZD1222 doses.

Trimming took 2 bases from V and 3 from J, leaving 13 bases between them. The CDR3 length is 15 residues. Germline assignment: CDR1 SGHTA and CDR2 FQGTGA. This clone was counted only a few times. Its cognate antigen is unknown. Generated by immunoSEQ multiplex PCR, the TCRdb table keeps only in-frame clones and is missing some. This repertoire shows 70,000 to 80,000 clones, more than 80% found once; its top ten account for about 2.7%. The sequence came from an adult in good health. V usage is TRBV7-3 and J usage is TRBJ1-1, with D maybe TRBD1 (5 bases). The sample here was peripheral blood, taken on day 0 of AZD1222 vaccination. DNA of the CDR3: TGTGCCAGCAGCTTATTCGGCGGGGGGTACACTGAAGCTTTCTTT. Amino acids: CASSLFGGGYTEAFF.